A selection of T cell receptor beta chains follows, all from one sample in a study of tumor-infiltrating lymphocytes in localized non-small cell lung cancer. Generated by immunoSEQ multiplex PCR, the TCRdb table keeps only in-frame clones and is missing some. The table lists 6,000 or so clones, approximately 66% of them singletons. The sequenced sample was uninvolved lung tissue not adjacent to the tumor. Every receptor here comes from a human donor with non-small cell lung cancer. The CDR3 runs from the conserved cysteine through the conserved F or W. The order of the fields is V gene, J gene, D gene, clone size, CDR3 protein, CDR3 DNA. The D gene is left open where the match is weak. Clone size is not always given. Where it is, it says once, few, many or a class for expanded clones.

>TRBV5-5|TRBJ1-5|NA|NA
CASSLWGNSNQPQHF
TGTGCCAGCAGCTTGTGGGGGAATAGCAATCAGCCCCAGCATTTT
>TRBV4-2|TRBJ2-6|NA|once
CASSQDSTAGANVLTF
TGTGCCAGCAGCCAAGATTCAACAGCTGGGGCCAACGTCCTGACTTTC
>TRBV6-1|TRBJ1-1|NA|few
CASSYSGTTNTEAFF
TGTGCCAGCAGCTACAGTGGGACAACGAACACTGAAGCTTTCTTT
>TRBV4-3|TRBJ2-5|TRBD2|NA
CASSQNSGLEETQYF
TGCGCCAGCAGCCAGAATAGCGGGCTCGAAGAGACCCAGTACTTC
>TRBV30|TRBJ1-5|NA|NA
CAWSVGGDQPQHF
TGTGCCTGGAGTGTAGGGGGGGATCAGCCCCAGCATTTT
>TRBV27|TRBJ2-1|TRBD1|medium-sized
CASSLGWDREQFF
TGTGCCAGCAGTTTAGGATGGGACAGGGAACAGTTCTTC
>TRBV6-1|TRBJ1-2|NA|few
CATRDGEAYGYTF
TGTGCCACCCGGGACGGAGAAGCCTATGGCTACACCTTC
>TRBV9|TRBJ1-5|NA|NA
CASSGGTNNQPQHF
TGTGCCAGCAGCGGTGGGACGAACAATCAGCCCCAGCATTTT
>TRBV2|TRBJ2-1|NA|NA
CAGGRTSYNEQFF
TGTGCCGGCGGGCGGACTTCCTACAATGAGCAGTTCTTC
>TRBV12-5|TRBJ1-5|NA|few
CASGLEETPQHF
TGTGCTAGTGGTTTGGAGGAGACGCCCCAGCATTTT
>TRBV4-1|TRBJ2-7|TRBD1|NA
CASSRQGTGRGEQYF
TGCGCCAGCAGCCGCCAGGGGACAGGGAGGGGCGAGCAGTACTTC
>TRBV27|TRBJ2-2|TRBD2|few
CASSGTSFAGELFF
TGTGCCAGCAGCGGGACTAGCTTTGCCGGGGAGCTGTTTTTT
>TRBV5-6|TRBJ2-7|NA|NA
CASSLDRRDRREQYF
TGTGCCAGCAGCTTGGATCGCCGAGACAGGCGGGAGCAGTACTTC
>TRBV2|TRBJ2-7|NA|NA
CASSERIAPVREQYF
TGTGCCAGCAGTGAAAGAATAGCGCCGGTGCGAGAGCAGTACTTC
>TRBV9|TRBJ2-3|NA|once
CASSAEAGDTQYF
TGTGCCAGCAGCGCGGAGGCAGGAGATACGCAGTATTTT
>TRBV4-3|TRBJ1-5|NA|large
CASSESWQGNQPQHF
TGCGCCAGCAGTGAATCGTGGCAGGGAAATCAGCCCCAGCATTTT
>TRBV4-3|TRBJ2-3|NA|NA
CASSPPGTDTQYF
TGCGCCAGCAGCCCCCCCGGCACAGATACGCAGTATTTT
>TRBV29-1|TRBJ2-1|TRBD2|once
CSVAFGLAVNEQFF
TGCAGCGTCGCTTTCGGACTAGCGGTGAATGAGCAGTTCTTC
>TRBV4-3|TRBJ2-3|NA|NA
CASSQEAGMETDTQYF
TGCGCCAGCAGCCAAGAAGCCGGGATGGAGACAGATACGCAGTATTTT
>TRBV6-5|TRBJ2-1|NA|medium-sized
CASSPGGHNEQFF
TGTGCCAGCAGTCCGGGCGGCCACAATGAGCAGTTCTTC
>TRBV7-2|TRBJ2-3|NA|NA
CASSLGLVGGQYF
TGTGCCAGCAGCTTAGGTTTGGTAGGAGGGCAGTATTTT
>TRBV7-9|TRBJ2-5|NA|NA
CASSSDRSQETQYF
TGTGCCAGCAGCTCCGACAGGTCACAAGAGACCCAGTACTTC
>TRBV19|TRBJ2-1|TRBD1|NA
CASSISGGAYNEQFF
TGTGCCAGTAGTATTTCAGGGGGCGCTTACAATGAGCAGTTCTTC
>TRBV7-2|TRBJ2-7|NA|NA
CASSSRGEQYF
TGTGCCAGCAGCTCAAGGGGGGAGCAGTACTTC
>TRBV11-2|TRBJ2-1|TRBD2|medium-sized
CASSSGLAYNEQFF
TGTGCCAGCAGCTCCGGACTAGCTTACAATGAGCAGTTCTTC
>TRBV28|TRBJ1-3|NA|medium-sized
CASSRDGSGNTIYF
TGTGCCAGCAGCCGCGACGGTAGCGGAAACACCATATATTTT
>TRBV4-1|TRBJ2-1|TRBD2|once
CASSQAELAGGKSYNEQFF
TGCGCCAGCAGCCAAGCGGAACTAGCGGGAGGGAAATCCTACAATGAGCAGTTCTTC
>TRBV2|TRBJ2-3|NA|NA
CASSALTDTQYF
TGTGCCAGCAGTGCACTCACAGATACGCAGTATTTT
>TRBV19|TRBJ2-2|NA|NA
CASSTGRRTGELFF
TGTGCCAGTAGTACGGGACGGAGAACCGGGGAGCTGTTTTTT
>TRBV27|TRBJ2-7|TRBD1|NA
CASSARGPLYEQYF
TGTGCCAGCAGTGCCAGGGGGCCTTTATACGAGCAGTACTTC
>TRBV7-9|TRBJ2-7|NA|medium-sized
CASSLEQKALEQYF
TGTGCCAGCAGCTTAGAACAGAAGGCCCTCGAGCAGTACTTC
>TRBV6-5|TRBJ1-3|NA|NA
CASSYSRGNTIYF
TGTGCCAGCAGTTACTCGAGGGGAAACACCATATATTTT
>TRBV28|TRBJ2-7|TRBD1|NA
CASLGQGFEQYF
TGTGCCAGCCTAGGACAGGGATTCGAGCAGTACTTC
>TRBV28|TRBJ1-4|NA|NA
CASSDRPEKLFF
TGTGCCAGCAGTGACAGGCCTGAAAAACTGTTTTTT
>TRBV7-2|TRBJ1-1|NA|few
CASSRRSGGSAEAFF
TGTGCCAGCAGTCGCCGGTCGGGGGGGTCGGCTGAAGCTTTCTTT
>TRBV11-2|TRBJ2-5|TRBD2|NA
CASSFGLAGQETQYF
TGTGCCAGCAGCTTCGGACTAGCGGGGCAAGAGACCCAGTACTTC
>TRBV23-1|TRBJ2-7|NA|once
CASTPPETDLYEQYF
TGCGCCAGCACCCCACCCGAAACGGACCTCTACGAGCAGTACTTC
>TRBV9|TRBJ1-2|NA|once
CASSAARMDSYGYTF
TGTGCCAGCAGCGCGGCCCGAATGGACAGCTATGGCTACACCTTC
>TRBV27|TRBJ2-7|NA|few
CASSLGSGAPYEQYF
TGTGCCAGCAGTTTAGGGAGCGGTGCCCCCTACGAGCAGTACTTC
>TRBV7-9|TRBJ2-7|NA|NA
CASSLSSYEQYF
TGTGCCAGCAGCTTGAGCTCCTACGAGCAGTACTTC
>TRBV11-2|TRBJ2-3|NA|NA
CASSSPDGTHTQRDTQYF
TGTGCCAGCAGCTCCCCGGACGGGACTCACACACAGAGGGATACGCAGTATTTT
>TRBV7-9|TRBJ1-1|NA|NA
CASSLEGAGFRLNTEAFF
TGTGCCAGCAGCTTAGAAGGTGCGGGGTTCCGCTTGAACACTGAAGCTTTCTTT
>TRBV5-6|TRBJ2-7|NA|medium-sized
CASSFRGKNYEQYF
TGTGCCAGCAGCTTCCGGGGTAAGAACTACGAGCAGTACTTC
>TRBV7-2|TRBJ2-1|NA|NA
CASSLGTYYNEQFF
TGTGCCAGCAGCTTAGGCACTTACTACAATGAGCAGTTCTTC
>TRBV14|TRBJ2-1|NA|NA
CASSHKNRGVSYNEQFF
TGTGCCAGCAGCCACAAGAATAGGGGGGTCTCCTACAATGAGCAGTTCTTC
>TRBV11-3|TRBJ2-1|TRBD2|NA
CASSLKLAGGEQFF
TGTGCCAGCAGCTTAAAGCTAGCGGGAGGTGAGCAGTTCTTC
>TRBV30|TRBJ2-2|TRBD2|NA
CAWTIRTSGRSGELFF
TGTGCCTGGACTATTCGGACTAGCGGGAGAAGCGGGGAGCTGTTTTTT
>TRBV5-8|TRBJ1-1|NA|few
CASSLTGLVNTEAFF
TGTGCCAGCAGCTTGACAGGGTTAGTTAACACTGAAGCTTTCTTT
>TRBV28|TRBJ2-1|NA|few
CASMTGSSGSTDEQFF
TGTGCCAGCATGACAGGGTCGAGCGGGAGTACGGATGAGCAGTTCTTC
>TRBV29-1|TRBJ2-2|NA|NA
CSVWGGRKNGELFF
TGCAGCGTTTGGGGGGGGCGAAAAAACGGGGAGCTGTTTTTT
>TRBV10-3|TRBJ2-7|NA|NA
CAISESLRGYEQYF
TGTGCCATCAGTGAGTCTCTTAGGGGATACGAGCAGTACTTC